This T cell receptor beta chain was identified during a study of blood T cell repertoires in COVID-19. Participants came from some 23 US areas, aged roughly 18 to 90 years. Categorization into cohorts depended on clinical history that participants reported. Using immunoSEQ multiplex PCR, the repertoire was profiled, and TCRdb retains in-frame clones only, with some absent. This table has approximately 130,000 clones, around four fifths appearing once. Sequencing used PBMCs or T cells enriched from blood (not recorded which). The sequence derives from a man aged 25 to 40 who had recovered from COVID-19.

CDR3 sequence (DNA): TGCGCCAGCAGCTTGGGGGCCAAGTCCTCTGGAAACACCATATATTTT. Its translation: CASSLGAKSSGNTIYF. The chain combines TRBV5-1 with TRBJ1-3; the D is unclear. This CDR3 has 16 amino acids. V was pared by 0 bases and J by 0 bases, with 10 bases between. CDR1 is SGHRS, CDR2 YFSETQ, per germline.